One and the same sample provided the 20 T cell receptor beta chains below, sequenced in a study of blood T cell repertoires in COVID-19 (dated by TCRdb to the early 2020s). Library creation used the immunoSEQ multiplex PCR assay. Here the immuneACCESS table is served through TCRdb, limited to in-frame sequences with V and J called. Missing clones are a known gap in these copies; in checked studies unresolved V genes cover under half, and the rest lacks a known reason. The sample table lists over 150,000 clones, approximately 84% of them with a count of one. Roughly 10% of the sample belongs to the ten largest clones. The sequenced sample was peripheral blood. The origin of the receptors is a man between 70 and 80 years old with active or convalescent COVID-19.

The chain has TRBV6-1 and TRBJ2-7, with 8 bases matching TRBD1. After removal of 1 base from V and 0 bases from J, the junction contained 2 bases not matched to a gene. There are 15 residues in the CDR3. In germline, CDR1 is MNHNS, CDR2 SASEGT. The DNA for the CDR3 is TGTGCCAGCAGTGAAGTTACAGGGGGCTCCTACGAGCAGTACTTC. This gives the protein CASSEVTGGSYEQYF.

The CDR3 is CASSLGRTDNYGYTF. The CDR3 coding sequence is TGTGCCAGCAGCTTGGGCCGGACAGACAACTATGGCTACACCTTC. The genes are TRBV7-2 and TRBJ1-2; a weak D match, TRBD1 (6 bases). Between the trimmed V and J ends, which lost 3 bases and 2 bases, there was a span of 13 bases. CDR1 and CDR2 (germline): SGHTA, FQGNSA. The CDR3 is made up of 15 amino acids.

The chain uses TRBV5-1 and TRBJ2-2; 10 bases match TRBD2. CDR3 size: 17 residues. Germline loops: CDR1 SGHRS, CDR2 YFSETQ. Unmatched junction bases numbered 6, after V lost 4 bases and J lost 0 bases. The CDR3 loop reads CASSKAAGGTNTGELFF. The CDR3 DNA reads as TGCGCCAGCAGCAAAGCAGCGGGAGGGACGAACACCGGGGAGCTGTTTTTT.

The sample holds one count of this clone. This chain's CDR3 is CASSYSLRTSGNQETQYF. As DNA, the CDR3 is TGTGCCAGCAGTTATTCTTTACGGACTAGCGGGAATCAGGAGACCCAGTACTTC. J is TRBJ2-5 and V is TRBV6-2 or TRBV6-3, with 12 bases that match TRBD2. The CDR3 consists of 18 residues. Losses at the gene ends were 3 bases for V and 5 bases for J; bases not matched to a gene: 13. Germline-derived CDR1 and CDR2 are MNHEY and SVGEGT.

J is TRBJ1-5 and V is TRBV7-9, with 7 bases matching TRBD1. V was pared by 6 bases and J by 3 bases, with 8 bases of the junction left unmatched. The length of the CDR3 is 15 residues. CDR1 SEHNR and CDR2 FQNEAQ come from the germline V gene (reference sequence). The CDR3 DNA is TGTGCCAGCAGTTCACGGGACAGAACCAATCAGCCCCAGCATTTT. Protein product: CASSSRDRTNQPQHF. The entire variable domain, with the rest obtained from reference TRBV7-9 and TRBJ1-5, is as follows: DTGVSQNPRHKITKRGQNVTFRCDPISEHNRLYWYRQTLGQGPEFLTYFQNEAQLEKSRLLSDRFSAERPKGSFSTLEIQRTEQGDSAMYLCASSSRDRTNQPQHFGDGTRLSIL.

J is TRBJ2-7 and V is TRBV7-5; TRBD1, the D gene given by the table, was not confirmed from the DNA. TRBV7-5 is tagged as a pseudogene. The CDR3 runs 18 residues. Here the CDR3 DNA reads TGTGCCAGAAGCCTAAGGGTGGTTTTTGGACAGAAGACCTACGAGCAGTACTTC. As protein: CARSLRVVFGQKTYEQYF.

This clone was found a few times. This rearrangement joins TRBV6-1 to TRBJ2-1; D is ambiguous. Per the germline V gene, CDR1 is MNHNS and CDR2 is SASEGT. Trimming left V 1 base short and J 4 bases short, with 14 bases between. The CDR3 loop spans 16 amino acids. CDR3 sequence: CASSEVDLRIYNEQFF. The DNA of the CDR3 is TGTGCCAGCAGTGAAGTTGATTTGAGGATTTACAATGAGCAGTTCTTC.

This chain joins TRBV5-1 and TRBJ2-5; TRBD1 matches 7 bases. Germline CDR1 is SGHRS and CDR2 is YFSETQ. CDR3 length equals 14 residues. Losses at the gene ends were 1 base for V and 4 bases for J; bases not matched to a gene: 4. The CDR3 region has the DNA TGCGCCAGCAGCTTGAGCAGGGGGATAGAGACCCAGTACTTC. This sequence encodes CASSLSRGIETQYF.

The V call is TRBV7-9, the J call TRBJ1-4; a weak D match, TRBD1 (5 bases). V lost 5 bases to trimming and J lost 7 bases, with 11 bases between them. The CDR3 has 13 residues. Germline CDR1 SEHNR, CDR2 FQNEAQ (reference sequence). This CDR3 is CASSRGLGEKLFF. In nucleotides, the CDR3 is TGTGCCAGCAGCAGGGGACTGGGTGAAAAACTGTTTTTT.

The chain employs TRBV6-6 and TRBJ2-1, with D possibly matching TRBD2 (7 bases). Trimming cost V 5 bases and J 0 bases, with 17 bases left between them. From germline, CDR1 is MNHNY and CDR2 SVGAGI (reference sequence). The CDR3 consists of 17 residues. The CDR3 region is CASSRSGGKSSYNEQFF. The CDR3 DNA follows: TGTGCCAGCAGTCGGTCGGGGGGCAAGAGCTCCTACAATGAGCAGTTCTTC.

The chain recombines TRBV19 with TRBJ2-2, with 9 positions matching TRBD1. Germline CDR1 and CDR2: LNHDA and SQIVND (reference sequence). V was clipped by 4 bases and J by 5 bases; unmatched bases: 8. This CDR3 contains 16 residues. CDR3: CASSKTGGSVTGELFF. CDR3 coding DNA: TGTGCCAGTAGTAAGACAGGGGGTTCGGTGACCGGGGAGCTGTTTTTT.

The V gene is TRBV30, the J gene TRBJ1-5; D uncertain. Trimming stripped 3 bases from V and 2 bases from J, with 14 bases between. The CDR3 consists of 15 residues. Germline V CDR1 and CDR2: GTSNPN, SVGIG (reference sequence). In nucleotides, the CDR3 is TGTGCCTGGAGCCTCCTTGGGCCAGGCAATCAGCCCCAGCATTTT. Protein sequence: CAWSLLGPGNQPQHF.

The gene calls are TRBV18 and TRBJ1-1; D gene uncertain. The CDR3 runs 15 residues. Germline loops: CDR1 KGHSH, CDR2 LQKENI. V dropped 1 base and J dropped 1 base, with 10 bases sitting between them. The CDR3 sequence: CASSPLESGNTEAFF. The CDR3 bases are TGTGCCAGCTCACCACTAGAATCTGGGAACACTGAAGCTTTCTTT.

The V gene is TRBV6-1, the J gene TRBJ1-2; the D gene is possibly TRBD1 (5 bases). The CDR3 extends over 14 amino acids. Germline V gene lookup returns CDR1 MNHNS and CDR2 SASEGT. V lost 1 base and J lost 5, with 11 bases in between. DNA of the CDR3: TGTGCCAGCAGTGAAGTTGGCAGGGTGTATGGCTACACCTTC. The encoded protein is CASSEVGRVYGYTF.

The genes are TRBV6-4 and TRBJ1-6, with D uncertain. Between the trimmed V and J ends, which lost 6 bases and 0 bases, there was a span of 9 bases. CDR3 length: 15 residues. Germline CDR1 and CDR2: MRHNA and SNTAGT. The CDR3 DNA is TGTGCCAGCAGCGTTTCGAGCTCCTATAATTCACCCCTCCACTTT. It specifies CASSVSSSYNSPLHF.

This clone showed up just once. CDR3 DNA: TGCGCCAGCAGCCACGCTAGCGCTACCTACAATGAGCAGTTCTTC. Protein: CASSHASATYNEQFF. The chain joins TRBV4-3 to TRBJ2-1; the D gene is possibly TRBD2 (6 bases). The V gene's germline CDR1 is LGHNA and CDR2 YSLEER. The CDR3 totals 15 residues. Trimming removed 3 bases at V and 2 bases at J, with 11 bases between.

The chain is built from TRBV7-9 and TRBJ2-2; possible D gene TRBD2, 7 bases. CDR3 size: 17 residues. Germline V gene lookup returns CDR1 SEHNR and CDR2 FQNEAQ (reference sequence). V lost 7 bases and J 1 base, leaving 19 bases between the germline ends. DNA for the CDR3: TGTGCCAGCACCCAAGCCGTGGGAGGGGGGAACACCGGGGAGCTGTTTTTT. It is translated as CASTQAVGGGNTGELFF.

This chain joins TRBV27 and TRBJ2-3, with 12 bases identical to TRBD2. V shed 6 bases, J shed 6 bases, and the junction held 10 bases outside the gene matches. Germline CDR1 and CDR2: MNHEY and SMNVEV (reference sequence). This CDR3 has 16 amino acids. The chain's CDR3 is CASSRPGLAGRDTQYF. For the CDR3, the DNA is TGTGCCAGCAGCCGCCCCGGACTAGCGGGACGGGATACGCAGTATTTT.

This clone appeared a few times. The DNA for the CDR3 is TGTGCCAGCAGTTCCAGTAACTATGGCTACACCTTC. This sequence encodes CASSSSNYGYTF. The V gene is TRBV6-2 or TRBV6-3, the J gene TRBJ1-2; D unclear. The germline V gene encodes CDR1 MNHEY and CDR2 SVGEGT. Between the trimmed V and J ends, which lost 4 bases and 1 base, there was a span of 4 bases. The CDR3 totals 12 residues.

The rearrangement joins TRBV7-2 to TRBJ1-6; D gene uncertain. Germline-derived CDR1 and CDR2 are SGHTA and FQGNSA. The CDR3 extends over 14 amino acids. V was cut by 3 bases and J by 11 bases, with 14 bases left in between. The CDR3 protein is CASSFPRGGTPLHF. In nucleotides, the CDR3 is TGTGCCAGCAGCTTTCCCCGGGGAGGGACACCCCTCCACTTT.